These 18 T cell receptor beta chains were all obtained from the same sample, sequenced in a study of T-cell reconstitution after alpha-beta-depleted transplantation in children. Using unique molecular identifiers, the investigators prepared the TCRbeta library. TCRdb re-called the PCR reads through MiXCR, storing one row per CDR3 protein. The table records roughly 400,000 distinct CDR3 sequences, 20% of them present only once. This material consisted of PBMCs from the stem cell graft donor, taken from the stem cell graft. These receptor sequences come from a human donor who donated a stem cell graft to a child with acute myeloid leukemia.

In this sample, this clonotype turned up a few times. V gene TRBV6-4 combines with J gene TRBJ2-7, with 10 bases that match TRBD2. The germline V gene has CDR1 MRHNA and CDR2 SNTAGT. With 7 bases clipped from V and 4 bases from J, the junction kept 22 bases outside the gene matches. This CDR3 has 19 residues. CDR3 nucleotide sequence: TGTGCCAGCACCCCCCGGGGCCTAGCGGGAGCCCCGGGTGGATACGAGCAGTACTTC. This sequence encodes CASTPRGLAGAPGGYEQYF.

This clonotype was counted ten times or more. The chain links TRBV7-6 to TRBJ2-5, with 10 positions matching TRBD1. The V segment lost 5 bases and the J segment 3 bases; nucleotides outside the gene matches: 6. Per germline, CDR1 SGHVS and CDR2 FNYEAQ. The CDR3 covers 15 residues. DNA of the CDR3: TGTGCCAGCAGCCCACTGGGACAGGGGAAAGAGACCCAGTACTTC. Translation gives CASSPLGQGKETQYF.

The chain carries TRBV29-1 and TRBJ2-7; no firm D call. Trimming left V 4 bases short and J 8 bases short, with 9 bases between. The CDR3 contains 10 residues. Germline values: CDR1 SQVTM, CDR2 ANQGSEA. DNA for the CDR3: TGCAGCGTTGTGCAGGAGAAGCAGTACTTC. Its translation is CSVVQEKQYF.

This clonotype was seen many times. V is TRBV5-1 and J is TRBJ2-1; D possibly matches TRBD1 or TRBD2 (5 bases each). Germline CDR1 and CDR2: SGHRS and YFSETQ. V lost 0 bases, J lost 0 bases, and 13 bases lay in between. The CDR3 has 17 residues. The CDR3 loop is CASSLDVGESSYNEQFF. In DNA form, the CDR3 reads TGCGCCAGCAGCTTGGATGTGGGGGAAAGCTCCTACAATGAGCAGTTCTTC.

This chain uses TRBV12-3 or TRBV12-4 with TRBJ2-3; 12 bases match TRBD2. V shed 5 bases, J shed 3 bases, and the junction held 12 bases outside the gene matches. This CDR3 spans 18 amino acids. The CDR3 region has the DNA TGTGCCAGCAGTCCCCTCAAGACTAGCGGGAGTTCGACAGATACGCAGTATTTT. This gives the protein CASSPLKTSGSSTDTQYF.

This clonotype has only a few counts. The V gene is TRBV6-1, the J gene TRBJ2-2; D is perhaps TRBD1 (5 bases). Germline V CDR1 and CDR2: MNHNS, SASEGT. V lost 6 bases to trimming and J lost 8 bases, with 13 bases between them. This CDR3 comprises 13 residues. The CDR3 nucleotides read TGTGCCAGCAGGGGGCCAGGGTCGGGGGAGCTGTTTTTT. Amino acid sequence: CASRGPGSGELFF.

This clonotype has just a few counts. This chain links TRBV7-2 with TRBJ2-1; 12 nucleotides line up with TRBD1. The V and J ends lost 5 bases and 9 bases, in that order; junction bases with no gene match: 8. Germline V gene sequence: CDR1 SGHTA, CDR2 FQGNSA. The CDR3 has 15 residues. The CDR3 region is CASSIRRDRGLEQFF. The CDR3 DNA reads TGTGCCAGCAGCATTCGCCGGGACAGGGGGCTTGAGCAGTTCTTC. The full variable domain, in which reference TRBV7-2 and TRBJ2-1 provide the parts outside the CDR3, is GAGVSQSPSNKVTEKGKDVELRCDPISGHTALYWYRQSLGQGLEFLIYFQGNSAPDKSGLPSDRFSAERTGGSVSTLTIQRTQQEDSAVYLCASSIRRDRGLEQFFGPGTRLTVL.

The table lists this clonotype with a count of one. The chain employs TRBV6-1 and TRBJ2-1; TRBD2 matches 8 bases. V lost 6 bases and J lost 10; bases outside the gene matches: 17. Germline V CDR1 and CDR2: MNHNS, SASEGT. This CDR3 is 16 amino acids long. The DNA of the CDR3 is TGTGCCAGCAGCCGGGCGGGAGGTCCCATTGGGGGGGAGCAGTTCTTC. This gives the protein CASSRAGGPIGGEQFF.

The chain combines TRBV29-1 with TRBJ2-2, with unresolved D. Germline CDR1 is SQVTM and CDR2 is ANQGSEA. Trimming shortened V by 7 bases and J by 1 base, and 7 bases separated the two germline ends. The CDR3 sequence is 12 residues long. In DNA, the CDR3 is TGCAGCGCGGCAAAGAACACCGGGGAGCTGTTTTTT. Protein sequence: CSAAKNTGELFF.

This clonotype was seen a handful of times. This chain links TRBV5-1 with TRBJ2-7, with D possibly TRBD1 on 6 matching bases. The CDR3 is 13 amino acids. Germline V gene lookup returns CDR1 SGHRS and CDR2 YFSETQ. V lost 4 bases to trimming and J lost 0 bases, with 8 bases between them. CDR3 loop: CASSGTNSYEQYF. CDR3 coding DNA: TGCGCCAGCAGCGGGACAAACTCCTACGAGCAGTACTTC.

This clonotype was recorded a few times. The chain links TRBV12-3 or TRBV12-4 to TRBJ2-2; 7 positions agree with TRBD1. Trimming cost V 4 bases and J 3 bases; bases outside gene matches: 5. The CDR3 loop spans 15 amino acids. Here the CDR3 DNA reads TGTGCCAGCAGTTATCCCACAGGGGACACCGGGGAGCTGTTTTTT. It encodes CASSYPTGDTGELFF.

The chain links TRBV20-1 to TRBJ2-3; 11 bases fit TRBD2. The V segment lost 4 bases and the J segment 1 base; nucleotides outside the gene matches: 10. Per germline, CDR1 DFQATT and CDR2 SNEGSKA (reference sequence). The CDR3 runs 17 residues. CDR3 region: CSAMGLAASSRTDTQYF. The CDR3 DNA reads TGCAGTGCTATGGGACTAGCGGCGAGCTCCCGCACAGATACGCAGTATTTT.

The CDR3 protein is CATSTDRYTGELFF. The CDR3 DNA reads TGTGCCACCAGCACGGACAGATACACCGGGGAGCTGTTTTTT. The chain uses TRBV15 and TRBJ2-2; a possible D gene is TRBD1 (6 bases). V was shortened by 4 bases and J by 3 bases, with 9 bases between the two germline ends. The germline CDR1 and CDR2 sequences are LNHNV and YYDKDF (reference sequence). This CDR3 is built from 14 residues.

CDR3 residues: CASSQEGETGSQPQHF. The CDR3 nucleotides are TGCGCCAGCAGCCAAGAAGGGGAGACAGGGAGTCAGCCCCAGCATTTT. The chain has TRBV4-1 and TRBJ1-5; 7 nucleotides agree with TRBD1. V lost 0 bases and J lost 6; bases outside the gene matches: 8. This CDR3 has 16 residues. The V gene's germline CDR1 is MGHRA and CDR2 YSYEKL.

This clonotype has more than one count but fewer than ten. This chain connects TRBV5-5 to TRBJ2-2; no clear D. Germline V gives CDR1 SGHKS, CDR2 YYEKEE (reference sequence). This CDR3 is 16 amino acids long. V shed 0 bases and J shed 3 bases, with 12 bases lying between them. In DNA form, the CDR3 reads TGTGCCAGCAGCTTGGGGGCAGATGACGACACCGGGGAGCTGTTTTTT. Translated: CASSLGADDDTGELFF.

Many counts were recorded for this clonotype. CDR3 amino acids: CASSLRGRADEQFF. The CDR3 DNA reads as TGTGCCAGCAGTCTAAGGGGGAGGGCCGATGAGCAGTTCTTC. The J gene is TRBJ2-1, the V gene TRBV6-1, with D maybe TRBD2 (7 bases). V was trimmed by 5 bases and J by 8 bases, leaving 16 bases between them. The CDR3 has 14 residues. Germline V lookup: CDR1 MNHNS, CDR2 SASEGT.

The sample holds a few counts of this clonotype. The V gene is TRBV28, the J gene TRBJ2-6; 7 positions agree with TRBD1. This CDR3 contains 15 residues. The germline V gene encodes CDR1 MDHEN and CDR2 SYDVKM. V lost 5 bases to trimming and J lost 0 bases; unmatched junction nucleotides: 1. CDR3 in DNA: TGTGCCAGCAGTGGGACAGACTCTGGGGCCAACGTCCTGACTTTC. Protein sequence: CASSGTDSGANVLTF.

This clonotype was counted at least ten times. This CDR3 reads CASSDGQGGTEAFF. The CDR3 DNA sequence: TGTGCCAGCAGTGACGGCCAGGGGGGTACTGAAGCTTTCTTT. The chain uses TRBV6-4 and TRBJ1-1, with TRBD1 matching over 7 bases. Germline loops: CDR1 MRHNA, CDR2 SNTAGT. V lost 2 bases and J lost 5; bases outside the gene matches: 5. The length of the CDR3 is 14 residues.